The rows below give T cell receptor beta chains drawn from one sample of a study of blood T cell repertoires in COVID-19. Measured with immunoSEQ multiplex PCR; TCRdb has only the in-frame clones, and not every one. Found here are 130,000 or so clones, approximately 88% of them singletons; the top ten hold 2% to 2.5%. Sequencing input: peripheral blood. The receptors derive from a man between 65 and 85 years old with active COVID-19. Both conserved end residues are part of each CDR3. A D gene is named only where the DNA matches it firmly. Clone sizes are given selectively: once, few, many, or a class where the clone is expanded.

size	V	J	D	CDR3	DNA
-	TRBV7-9	TRBJ2-3	TRBD1	CASSVTGENTDTQYF	TGTGCCAGCAGCGTTACAGGGGAAAACACAGATACGCAGTATTTT
-	TRBV5-1	TRBJ2-5	TRBD1	CASRPGTEETQYF	TGCGCCAGCAGACCCGGGACAGAAGAGACCCAGTACTTC
-	TRBV4-2	TRBJ2-1	-	CASSQVLASEQFF	TGTGCCAGCAGCCAAGTACTAGCATCTGAGCAGTTCTTC
-	TRBV5-5	TRBJ2-2	TRBD2	CASSMTSGSTGELFF	TGTGCCAGCAGCATGACTAGCGGGAGCACCGGGGAGCTGTTTTTT
-	TRBV30	TRBJ2-2	-	CAWSVLGSGELFF	TGTGCCTGGAGTGTACTGGGGAGCGGGGAGCTGTTTTTT
-	TRBV6-5	TRBJ1-1	-	CASTQQGLGTEAFF	TGTGCCAGCACCCAACAGGGTCTGGGCACTGAAGCTTTCTTT
-	TRBV29-1	TRBJ2-5	-	CSGLEMQETQYF	TGCAGCGGGTTAGAAATGCAAGAGACCCAGTACTTC
-	TRBV12-3/TRBV12-4	TRBJ1-2	-	CASSWEVYGYTF	TGTGCCAGCAGTTGGGAGGTCTATGGCTACACCTTC
-	TRBV5-1	TRBJ2-5	-	CASSWQGKMVRETQYF	TGCGCCAGCAGCTGGCAGGGTAAGATGGTCAGAGAGACCCAGTACTTC
-	TRBV7-7	TRBJ2-7	-	CASSLSQRYEQYF	TGTGCTAGCAGCTTAAGTCAGCGCTACGAGCAGTACTTC
-	TRBV29-1	TRBJ2-1	TRBD1	CSAKDRGTYNEQFF	TGCAGCGCTAAGGACAGGGGGACCTACAATGAGCAGTTCTTC
-	TRBV11-3	TRBJ2-3	TRBD2	CASSLAGGRSTDTQYF	TGTGCCAGCAGCTTAGCTGGCGGGAGAAGCACAGATACGCAGTATTTT
-	TRBV5-5	TRBJ2-5	TRBD1	CASSSGTGGRETQYF	TGTGCCAGCAGCTCGGGGACAGGGGGCAGAGAGACCCAGTACTTC
-	TRBV5-5	TRBJ1-2	TRBD1	CASSPRTGSGGYGYTF	TGTGCCAGCAGCCCCCGGACAGGGTCCGGCGGCTATGGCTACACCTTC
-	TRBV10-3	TRBJ2-1	-	CAISEHYNEQFF	TGTGCCATCAGTGAACATTACAATGAGCAGTTCTTC
-	TRBV18	TRBJ2-2	TRBD2	CASQGQREAHDTGELFF	TGTGCCAGCCAGGGGCAGCGGGAGGCGCATGACACCGGGGAGCTGTTTTTT
few	TRBV6-2/TRBV6-3	TRBJ2-7	TRBD2	CASSRAGGNEQYF	TGTGCCAGCAGTCGAGCGGGAGGGAACGAGCAGTACTTC
-	TRBV7-2	TRBJ2-1	TRBD1	CASSITGTGLNEQFF	TGTGCCAGCAGCATAACCGGGACAGGGTTGAATGAGCAGTTCTTC
-	TRBV12-3/TRBV12-4	TRBJ1-1	-	CASQRASEAFF	TGTGCCAGCCAGAGGGCTTCTGAAGCTTTCTTT
many	TRBV30	TRBJ2-7	TRBD2	CAWSGGRAYEQYF	TGTGCCTGGAGTGGCGGGAGGGCGTACGAGCAGTACTTC
-	TRBV9	TRBJ2-1	TRBD2	CASSVVGGRGDNEQFF	TGTGCCAGCAGCGTAGTCGGCGGGAGAGGCGACAATGAGCAGTTCTTC
-	TRBV18	TRBJ2-6	-	CASSLGEAGANVLTF	TGTGCCAGCTCACTTGGGGAGGCTGGGGCCAACGTCCTGACTTTC
-	TRBV5-1	TRBJ2-3	TRBD2	CASSFRREGPTDTQYF	TGCGCCAGCAGCTTTCGAAGGGAGGGACCCACAGATACGCAGTATTTT
-	TRBV6-6	TRBJ1-4	-	CASSQLGRYNEKLFF	TGTGCCAGCAGCCAACTAGGACGGTATAATGAAAAACTGTTTTTT
-	TRBV24-1	TRBJ2-3	-	CATSDNYPGTYTDTQYF	TGTGCCACCAGTGATAACTACCCCGGGACTTACACAGATACGCAGTATTTT
-	TRBV5-8	TRBJ2-7	-	CASSLAWASASYEQYF	TGTGCCAGCAGCTTGGCTTGGGCTAGCGCATCCTACGAGCAGTACTTC
few	TRBV11-3	TRBJ2-7	TRBD2	CASSLGGGTYEQYF	TGTGCCAGCAGCTTAGGCGGGGGGACCTACGAGCAGTACTTC
-	TRBV19	TRBJ1-5	TRBD1	CASSIVGQGSYQPQHF	TGTGCCAGTAGTATAGTAGGACAGGGGAGTTATCAGCCCCAGCATTTT
-	TRBV6-6	TRBJ1-3	-	CASSLQGLSGNTIYF	TGTGCCAGCAGTTTACAGGGTCTCTCTGGAAACACCATATATTTT
-	TRBV18	TRBJ2-1	-	CASSRSGTAHNEQFF	TGTGCCAGCTCCCGATCCGGGACTGCCCACAATGAGCAGTTCTTC
-	TRBV10-2	TRBJ2-1	TRBD1	CASSESKRTGSSYNEQFF	TGCGCCAGCAGTGAGTCCAAACGGACAGGTAGCTCCTACAATGAGCAGTTCTTC
-	TRBV18	TRBJ2-3	-	CASSRLFGTDTQYF	TGTGCCAGCTCGAGACTCTTTGGGACAGATACGCAGTATTTT
-	TRBV28	TRBJ1-1	-	CASRRRAGAMNTEAFF	TGTGCCAGCAGGAGGCGGGCAGGCGCCATGAACACTGAAGCTTTCTTT
-	TRBV18	TRBJ1-2	-	CASSPQTLNYGYTF	TGTGCCAGCTCACCACAGACTCTTAACTATGGCTACACCTTC
-	TRBV7-9	TRBJ2-7	TRBD2	CASSPGGNEQYF	TGTGCCAGCAGCCCGGGGGGTAACGAGCAGTACTTC
-	TRBV3-1/TRBV3-2	TRBJ2-2	-	CASSQGGRARAGELFF	TGTGCCAGCAGCCAGGGGGGTAGGGCGAGAGCCGGGGAGCTGTTTTTT
-	TRBV28	TRBJ2-1	-	CASSFPLGGGGSYNEQFF	TGTGCCAGCAGTTTCCCCCTGGGCGGGGGCGGCTCCTACAATGAGCAGTTCTTC
-	TRBV28	TRBJ2-5	TRBD2	CASSLLAGGLSETQYF	TGTGCCAGCAGTTTATTAGCGGGAGGCTTGTCAGAGACCCAGTACTTC
-	TRBV24-1	TRBJ2-3	-	CATSDLQGPSTDTQYF	TGTGCCACCAGTGATTTGCAGGGGCCCAGCACAGATACGCAGTATTTT
-	TRBV27	TRBJ1-3	TRBD1	CASRGTGNTIYF	TGTGCCAGCAGGGGGACAGGGAACACCATATATTTT
once	TRBV4-1	TRBJ1-2	-	CASSQERGAYGYTF	TGCGCCAGCAGCCAAGAGCGGGGCGCCTATGGCTACACCTTC
-	TRBV5-1	TRBJ2-7	TRBD2	CASSLAAGDPYEQYF	TGCGCCAGCAGCTTGGCGGCGGGAGATCCCTACGAGCAGTACTTC
-	TRBV9	TRBJ1-2	-	CASSVGNSYGYTF	TGTGCCAGCAGCGTAGGAAACAGCTATGGCTACACCTTC
once	TRBV4-1	TRBJ2-7	-	CASSHNREKYF	TGCGCCAGCAGCCACAACAGGGAGAAGTACTTC
-	TRBV28	TRBJ1-4	TRBD1	CASSSGQGGVEKLFF	TGTGCCAGCAGTTCAGGACAGGGAGGGGTTGAAAAACTGTTTTTT
-	TRBV24-1	TRBJ2-1	TRBD2	CATSDRTSGIRLNEQFF	TGTGCCACCAGTGATCGGACTAGCGGGATTCGTCTGAATGAGCAGTTCTTC
-	TRBV20-1	TRBJ2-1	TRBD2	CSASASGRNNEQFF	TGCAGTGCTAGTGCTAGCGGGAGGAACAATGAGCAGTTCTTC
-	TRBV4-3	TRBJ2-3	TRBD2	CASSRGLARVTDTQYF	TGCGCCAGCAGCAGGGGACTAGCGAGAGTCACAGATACGCAGTATTTT
-	TRBV9	TRBJ1-2	-	CASRLTGIVYGYTF	TGTGCCAGCAGACTTACCGGGATCGTCTATGGCTACACCTTC
few	TRBV4-1	TRBJ1-2	-	CASSQVQRSDGYTF	TGCGCCAGCAGCCAAGTTCAGCGTTCCGATGGCTACACCTTC
few	TRBV6-5	TRBJ1-1	-	CASSSGVWNTEAFF	TGTGCCAGCAGTTCAGGGGTTTGGAACACTGAAGCTTTCTTT
-	TRBV5-1	TRBJ2-1	-	CASSLAGVNEQFF	TGCGCCAGCAGCTTGGCAGGGGTCAATGAGCAGTTCTTC
-	TRBV3-1/TRBV3-2	TRBJ2-3	-	CASSQERGGVSTDTQYF	TGTGCCAGCAGCCAAGAACGAGGGGGGGTAAGCACAGATACGCAGTATTTT